Shown below are 21 T cell receptor beta chains from a single sample sequenced in a study of T cells after yellow fever vaccination. One entry per CDR3 protein results from TCRdb running MiXCR on the 5' RACE reads. In the table there are 250,000 to 300,000 distinct CDR3 sequences, roughly 5.6% of which are singletons. The input for sequencing was CD4+ T cells sorted from PBMCs, taken on the day of the yellow fever booster vaccination. These receptors all come from a man between 18 and 29 years old who received the YFV17D yellow fever vaccine.

This clonotype was observed at least ten times. The chain employs TRBV20-1 and TRBJ1-2, with D tentatively TRBD1 (5 bases). The CDR3 is made up of 14 amino acids. The V gene's germline CDR1 is DFQATT and CDR2 SNEGSKA (reference sequence). V gave up 6 bases and J gave up 4 bases, with 18 bases separating them. The CDR3: CSATSGGAGYGYTF. CDR3 bases: TGCAGTGCGACGAGCGGGGGAGCAGGCTATGGCTACACCTTC.

Ten or more counts support this clonotype. The CDR3 spells CASSLMGSRGGEQYF. The CDR3 nucleotides are TGTGCCAGCAGCTTAATGGGTTCCAGGGGTGGGGAGCAGTACTTC. This chain uses TRBV11-2 with TRBJ2-7; tentatively, D is TRBD1 (6 bases). Trimming pared 2 bases from V and 7 bases from J, leaving 18 bases between. Germline CDR1 reads SGHAT; CDR2 reads FQNNGV. The CDR3 has 15 amino acids.

The rearrangement joins TRBV20-1 to TRBJ1-3; no firm D call. V lost 0 bases, J lost 0 bases, and 9 bases lay in between. This CDR3 region has 15 residues. Germline V lookup: CDR1 DFQATT, CDR2 SNEGSKA (reference sequence). The CDR3 bases are TGCAGTGCTAGAGATATGGACCCCTCTGGAAACACCATATATTTT. Protein: CSARDMDPSGNTIYF.

This clonotype was counted many times. The chain has TRBV6-5 and TRBJ2-1; TRBD1 matches at 9 bases. J gave up 8 bases and V 6 bases, and 11 bases lay outside the gene matches. Germline V gives CDR1 MNHEY, CDR2 SVGAGI. CDR3 length: 15 residues. CDR3 sequence reads: CASRPTGTGSDEQFF. In DNA, the CDR3 is TGTGCCAGCAGGCCCACCGGGACAGGGAGCGATGAGCAGTTCTTC.

This clonotype was detected only a few times. The rearrangement uses TRBV20-1 and TRBJ1-5; 7 bases map to TRBD1. The V segment lost 3 bases and the J segment 5 bases; nucleotides outside the gene matches: 7. The CDR3 runs to 14 residues. Looked up from germline, CDR1 is DFQATT and CDR2 is SNEGSKA (reference sequence). The CDR3 protein is CSASGTGADQPQHF. For the CDR3, the DNA is TGCAGTGCTAGTGGCACAGGGGCAGATCAGCCCCAGCATTTT.

This clonotype has a count of ten or more. V usage is TRBV4-2 and J usage is TRBJ1-2; TRBD1 is a possible D gene (5 bases). Germline CDR1 is LGHNA and CDR2 is YNFKEQ. The CDR3 consists of 14 residues. V lost 4 bases and J lost 7, with 16 bases in between. CDR3 DNA: TGTGCCAGCAGCCTAGCCAATTCGGGGGGTGGCTACACCTTC. It yields the protein CASSLANSGGGYTF.

This chain joins TRBV7-2 and TRBJ2-5; 12 bases fit TRBD2. V gave up 6 bases and J gave up 3 bases; unmatched junction bases: 5. Germline V CDR1 and CDR2: SGHTA, FQGNSA. This CDR3 comprises 15 residues. The CDR3 DNA reads TGTGCCAGCAGTCTGCTAGCGGGGGGGAAAGAGACCCAGTACTTC. Encoded protein: CASSLLAGGKETQYF. The whole variable domain, filled in from reference TRBV7-2 and TRBJ2-5, reads GAGVSQSPSNKVTEKGKDVELRCDPISGHTALYWYRQSLGQGLEFLIYFQGNSAPDKSGLPSDRFSAERTGGSVSTLTIQRTQQEDSAVYLCASSLLAGGKETQYFGPGTRLLVL.

This clonotype was seen repeatedly, ten times or more. V and J are TRBV27 and TRBJ2-5; D is tentatively TRBD1 or TRBD2 (5 bases each). The length of the CDR3 is 14 residues. Trimming shortened V by 5 bases and J by 5 bases, and 15 bases separated the two germline ends. Per the germline V gene, CDR1 is MNHEY and CDR2 is SMNVEV (reference sequence). The CDR3 DNA reads as TGTGCCAGCAGTACCCCGGGGCGGAGGGAGACCCAGTACTTC. Translation gives CASSTPGRRETQYF.

V is TRBV12-3 or TRBV12-4 and J is TRBJ2-3; 12 bases match TRBD2. The CDR3 runs 15 residues. The V gene end was trimmed by 2 bases and the J gene end by 8 bases; junction bases not matched to a gene: 5. CDR3 protein: CASSLLAGGLGTQYF. As DNA, the CDR3 is TGTGCCAGCAGTTTACTAGCGGGAGGGTTAGGTACGCAGTATTTT.

The CDR3 loop is CASSPGQEVGNSPLHF. The CDR3 bases are TGCGCCAGCAGCCCCGGACAGGAGGTAGGAAATTCACCCCTCCACTTT. J is TRBJ1-6 and V is TRBV5-1; 7 bases agree with TRBD1. CDR1 is SGHRS and CDR2 is YFSETQ in the germline V gene. J gave up 7 bases and V 4 bases, and 11 bases lay outside the gene matches. The CDR3 covers 16 residues.

The V gene is TRBV10-3, the J gene TRBJ2-5; 7 bases fit TRBD1. The CDR3 consists of 14 residues. CDR1 ENHRY and CDR2 SYGVKD come from the germline V gene. V was pared by 4 bases and J by 1 base, with 3 bases of the junction left unmatched. Here the CDR3 reads CAISAGTAQETQYF. The CDR3 nucleotides read TGTGCCATCAGTGCAGGGACAGCCCAAGAGACCCAGTACTTC.

This clonotype was seen a handful of times. V and J are TRBV3-1 and TRBJ2-3; D may be TRBD2 (6 bases). CDR1 and CDR2 (germline): LGHDT, YNNKEL (reference sequence). The CDR3 is 14 amino acids. Between the trimmed V and J ends, which lost 4 bases and 11 bases, there was a span of 19 bases. CDR3 region: CASSRSPGLHMQYF. Written as DNA, the CDR3 is TGTGCCAGCAGCCGCTCCCCGGGACTTCATATGCAGTATTTT.

This chain joins TRBV5-1 and TRBJ1-6; TRBD1 matches at 7 bases. Trimming took 3 bases from V and 8 from J; bases not matched to a gene: 5. This CDR3 is built from 14 residues. The germline CDR1 and CDR2 sequences are SGHRS and YFSETQ. DNA of the CDR3: TGCGCCAGCAGCTCTGGACAGGTTTATTCACCCCTCCACTTT. Protein product: CASSSGQVYSPLHF.

There are many counts of this clonotype. The gene calls are TRBV6-2 or TRBV6-3 and TRBJ2-1; TRBD1 matches 8 bases. Germline lookup yields CDR1 MNHEY and CDR2 SVGEGT. V lost 7 bases and J lost 6; bases outside the gene matches: 8. The CDR3 has 14 amino acids. This CDR3 reads CASTRTGLSNEQFF. CDR3 DNA: TGTGCCAGCACCCGGACAGGGCTCAGCAATGAGCAGTTCTTC.

In this sample, this clonotype turned up many times. This chain uses TRBV7-6 with TRBJ2-1, with D unresolved. V lost 1 base and J lost 5, with 3 bases in between. CDR3 length: 12 amino acids. The V gene's germline CDR1 is SGHVS and CDR2 FNYEAQ. For the CDR3, the DNA is TGTGCCAGCAGCTTAGTGGACAATGAGCAGTTCTTC. Translation: CASSLVDNEQFF.

Many counts were recorded for this clonotype. V is TRBV4-1 and J is TRBJ1-4, with D perhaps matching TRBD1 (6 bases). The CDR3 length is 15 residues. Trimming removed 5 bases at V and 10 bases at J, with 20 bases between. CDR1 MGHRA and CDR2 YSYEKL come from the germline V gene. The CDR3 protein is CASSAGTSRWGKLFF. The CDR3, as DNA: TGCGCCAGCAGCGCAGGGACAAGCCGATGGGGAAAACTGTTTTTT.

This clonotype was recorded at least ten times. J is TRBJ2-1 and V is TRBV5-1; D possibly uses TRBD1 or TRBD2 (6 bases each). Germline loops: CDR1 SGHRS, CDR2 YFSETQ. This CDR3 has 15 residues. V lost 0 bases and J 7 bases, leaving 14 bases between the germline ends. CDR3 in amino acids: CASSLEPGGQNEQFF. CDR3 sequence (DNA): TGCGCCAGCAGCTTGGAACCCGGGGGCCAGAATGAGCAGTTCTTC.

The gene calls are TRBV7-3 and TRBJ2-2, with D unresolved. Germline CDR1 SGHTA, CDR2 FQGTGA. V was clipped by 0 bases and J by 6 bases, with 8 bases between them. The CDR3 spans 14 residues. CDR3 amino acids: CASSLTGSPGELFF. The CDR3 DNA reads as TGTGCCAGCAGCTTAACGGGGTCCCCCGGGGAGCTGTTTTTT.

This clonotype has at least ten counts. This sequence joins TRBV5-1 and TRBJ1-1; D uncertain. V lost 5 bases to trimming and J lost 2 bases, with 10 bases between them. Germline loops: CDR1 SGHRS, CDR2 YFSETQ. There are 13 residues in the CDR3. The CDR3 loop reads CASSNPANTEAFF. The CDR3 bases are TGCGCCAGCAGTAACCCTGCAAACACTGAAGCTTTCTTT. The variable domain in full, with the rest retrieved from reference TRBV5-1 and TRBJ1-1, is KAGVTQTPRYLIKTRGQQVTLSCSPISGHRSVSWYQQTPGQGLQFLFEYFSETQRNKGNFPGRFSGRQFSNSRSEMNVSTLELGDSALYLCASSNPANTEAFFGQGTRLTVV.

This clonotype was detected only a few times. The V gene is TRBV4-3, the J gene TRBJ1-6; the D is unclear. CDR3 length: 15 residues. CDR1 and CDR2 (germline): LGHNA, YSLEER. V was trimmed by 0 bases and J by 11 bases, leaving 14 bases between them. CDR3 bases: TGCGCCAGCAGCCAAGATCCTGGCACTCCGGCACCCCTCCACTTT. This encodes CASSQDPGTPAPLHF.

This clonotype has a count of ten or more. The chain links TRBV10-3 to TRBJ2-3; D not resolved. CDR1 ENHRY and CDR2 SYGVKD come from the germline V gene. This CDR3 comprises 13 residues. The V end lost 0 bases, the J end lost 10 bases, and 11 bases lay between the germline ends. The CDR3 sequence: CAISESTGQAQYF. The CDR3 nucleotides read TGTGCCATCAGTGAGTCGACCGGGCAGGCGCAGTATTTT.